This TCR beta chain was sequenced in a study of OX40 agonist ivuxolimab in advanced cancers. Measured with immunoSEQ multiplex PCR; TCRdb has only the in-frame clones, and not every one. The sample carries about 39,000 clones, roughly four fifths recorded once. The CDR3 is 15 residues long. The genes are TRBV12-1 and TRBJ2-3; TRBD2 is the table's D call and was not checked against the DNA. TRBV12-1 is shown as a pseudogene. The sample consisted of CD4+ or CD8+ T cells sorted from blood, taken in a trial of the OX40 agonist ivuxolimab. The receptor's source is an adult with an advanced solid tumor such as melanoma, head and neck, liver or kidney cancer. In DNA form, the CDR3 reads TGTGCCAGCAGCTTTTACTTCGCGGCTGAAGATACGCAGTATTTT. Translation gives CASSFYFAAEDTQYF.